The 26 T cell receptor beta chains listed next were all sequenced from one sample in a study of blood T cells in healthy people across ages. Combining a sample-barcoded 5' primer with a J-beta primer mix, a second PCR ran for 7 to 11 cycles. MiXCR was run by TCRdb on the 5' RACE reads, yielding one entry per CDR3 protein. The table shows some 900,000 distinct CDR3 sequences, with around 28% occurring only once. Sample: blood. These receptors were obtained from a woman older than 75 in good health.

This clonotype was observed many times. The genes are TRBV7-8 and TRBJ1-2; no firm D call. V was trimmed by 4 bases and J by 8 bases, leaving 17 bases between them. Germline CDR1 reads SGHVS; CDR2 reads FQNEAQ. There are 14 residues in the CDR3. The CDR3 spells CASSSTWGSDGYTF. The CDR3 DNA follows: TGTGCCAGCAGCTCCACTTGGGGTTCCGACGGCTACACCTTC. Full variable domain (missing parts from reference TRBV7-8 and TRBJ1-2): GAGVSQSPRYKVAKRGQDVALRCDPISGHVSLFWYQQALGQGPEFLTYFQNEAQLDKSGLPSDRFFAERPEGSVSTLKIQRTQQEDSAVYLCASSSTWGSDGYTFGSGTRLTVV.

V gene TRBV7-9 combines with J gene TRBJ2-5; perhaps TRBD1 as D (5 bases). V lost 5 bases and J lost 2, with 15 bases in between. The CDR3 is 15 amino acids. Germline V gene sequence: CDR1 SEHNR, CDR2 FQNEAQ (reference sequence). The CDR3 protein is CASSPKDKIQETQYF. The CDR3 DNA sequence: TGTGCCAGCAGCCCGAAGGACAAGATTCAAGAGACCCAGTACTTC.

The V call is TRBV6-1, the J call TRBJ1-6; D is undetermined. Between the trimmed V and J ends, which lost 0 bases and 6 bases, there was a span of 12 bases. The germline gives CDR1 MNHNS, CDR2 SASEGT. The CDR3 loop spans 16 amino acids. Written as DNA, the CDR3 is TGTGCCAGCAGTGAAGCCGCGGGAATCGGTAATTCACCCCTCCACTTT. This codes for CASSEAAGIGNSPLHF.

The chain uses TRBV30 and TRBJ2-3; TRBD2 matches at 8 bases. V lost 0 bases and J lost 6; bases outside the gene matches: 5. CDR3 length: 14 residues. The germline gives CDR1 GTSNPN, CDR2 SVGIG (reference sequence). In DNA, the CDR3 is TGTGCCTGGAGTGTACGCGGGGGGATGGATACGCAGTATTTT. It codes for CAWSVRGGMDTQYF.

This clonotype has ten or more counts. The V and J genes are TRBV6-2 or TRBV6-3 and TRBJ1-2; D possibly corresponds to TRBD1 (5 bases). From germline, CDR1 is MNHEY and CDR2 SVGEGT. The CDR3 has 12 amino acids. Trimming pared 5 bases from V and 4 bases from J, leaving 8 bases between. CDR3 DNA: TGTGCCAGCAGTATGGGGACCTATGGCTACACCTTC. Protein product: CASSMGTYGYTF.

This clonotype was counted ten times or more. The rearrangement links TRBV6-1 to TRBJ2-1; 7 bases map to TRBD1. The V gene end was trimmed by 6 bases and the J gene end by 2 bases; junction bases not matched to a gene: 7. The CDR3 runs 15 residues. CDR1 and CDR2 from the germline V gene are MNHNS and SASEGT. This chain's CDR3 is CASRMTGKTYNEQFF. The DNA for the CDR3 is TGTGCCAGCAGGATGACAGGGAAGACCTACAATGAGCAGTTCTTC.

As concerns this clonotype: Given a much more abundant clone one base away, this may be a read error. This sequence joins TRBV20-1 and TRBJ2-1; 8 bases agree with TRBD1. With 2 bases clipped from V and 5 bases from J, the junction kept 5 bases outside the gene matches. Looked up from germline, CDR1 is DFQATT and CDR2 is SNEGSKA (reference sequence). The CDR3 has 14 residues. CDR3 in amino acids: CSARRQGNNNEQFF. The DNA of the CDR3 is TGCAGTGCTAGAAGACAGGGGAACAACAATGAGCAGTTCTTC.

The rearrangement joins TRBV20-1 to TRBJ2-7; D possibly corresponds to TRBD1 (6 bases). CDR1 is DFQATT and CDR2 is SNEGSKA in the germline V gene (reference sequence). With 0 bases removed from V and 2 bases from J, the gap between germline ends came to 29 bases. The CDR3 spans 20 residues. CDR3 sequence (DNA): TGCAGTGCTAGAGATCCCAATCAGGGGTCTTTCCTTACTAGTACCTACGAGCAGTACTTC. Its protein product is CSARDPNQGSFLTSTYEQYF.

This rearrangement joins TRBV7-8 to TRBJ2-1, with D possibly matching TRBD2 (5 bases). The germline V gene has CDR1 SGHVS and CDR2 FQNEAQ. The V end was cut by 0 bases, the J end by 5 bases, with 11 bases between. This CDR3 is 15 amino acids long. This CDR3 reads CASSLAAGENNEQFF. The CDR3 nucleotides are TGTGCCAGCAGCTTAGCGGCTGGGGAGAACAATGAGCAGTTCTTC.

The chain employs TRBV28 and TRBJ1-1; a weak D match, TRBD1 (5 bases). The CDR3 sequence is 15 residues long. Germline assignment: CDR1 MDHEN and CDR2 SYDVKM. Trimming removed 1 base at V and 6 bases at J, with 15 bases between. CDR3 region: CASSLSQGRWAEAFF. The CDR3 DNA reads as TGTGCCAGCAGTTTATCTCAGGGTAGGTGGGCTGAAGCTTTCTTT. Full variable domain (rest looked up from reference TRBV28 and TRBJ1-1): DVKVTQSSRYLVKRTGEKVFLECVQDMDHENMFWYRQDPGLGLRLIYFSYDVKMKEKGDIPEGYSVSREKKERFSLILESASTNQTSMYLCASSLSQGRWAEAFFGQGTRLTVV.

Comment on this clonotype: Given a much more abundant clone one base away, this may be a read error. V gene TRBV12-3 or TRBV12-4 combines with J gene TRBJ2-7; tentative D call: TRBD1 (5 bases). Trimming removed 5 bases from V and 7 bases from J, with 18 bases in between. This CDR3 spans 14 amino acids. The CDR3 loop reads CASSHQGSYNEQYF. The CDR3 DNA follows: TGTGCCAGCAGTCATCAGGGTTCCTACAATGAGCAGTACTTC.

This clonotype was seen ten or more times. This chain uses TRBV20-1 with TRBJ2-3, with D perhaps matching TRBD1 (5 bases). The germline V and J ends were trimmed by 1 base and 1 base, with 9 bases remaining between them. CDR3 length equals 14 residues. Looked up from germline, CDR1 is DFQATT and CDR2 is SNEGSKA (reference sequence). CDR3: CSARGDRGTDTQYF. CDR3 DNA: TGCAGTGCTAGAGGAGACAGAGGCACAGATACGCAGTATTTT.

This clonotype was seen a few times. V gene TRBV6-2 or TRBV6-3 combines with J gene TRBJ1-2; a possible D gene is TRBD1 (6 bases). CDR1 is MNHEY and CDR2 is SVGEGT in the germline V gene. The CDR3 sequence is 14 residues long. V lost 6 bases to trimming and J lost 4 bases, with 15 bases between them. The CDR3 DNA follows: TGTGCCAGCAGATCGCGGGGGCTCGTCTATGGCTACACCTTC. Translation gives CASRSRGLVYGYTF.

Comments on this clonotype: This may be a read error, as it is one base from a much larger clone. The chain joins TRBV2 to TRBJ2-1, with D unresolved. V lost 8 bases and J lost 3, with 11 bases in between. The germline gives CDR1 SNHLY, CDR2 FYNNEI. This CDR3 spans 13 amino acids. For the CDR3, the DNA is TGTGCCAGCCAGGAAGTAGACTACAATGAGCAGTTCTTC. It specifies CASQEVDYNEQFF. The whole variable domain, filled in from reference TRBV2 and TRBJ2-1, reads EPEVTQTPSHQVTQMGQEVILRCVPISNHLYFYWYRQILGQKVEFLVSFYNNEISEKSEIFDDQFSVERPDGSNFTLKIRSTKLEDSAMYFCASQEVDYNEQFFGPGTRLTVL.

The table lists this clonotype with a few counts. The chain has TRBV2 and TRBJ1-5; no reliable D call. Germline V lookup: CDR1 SNHLY, CDR2 FYNNEI. With 2 bases removed from V and 3 bases from J, the gap between germline ends came to 14 bases. The length of the CDR3 is 16 residues. CDR3 nucleotides: TGTGCCAGCAGTGAAAGGTCCTGGCAACTCAATCAGCCCCAGCATTTT. It encodes CASSERSWQLNQPQHF.

This clonotype was counted only a few times. The chain has TRBV7-8 and TRBJ1-1, with D perhaps TRBD1 (6 bases). The CDR3 length is 15 residues. Germline CDR1 SGHVS, CDR2 FQNEAQ. Trimming shortened V by 7 bases and J by 0 bases, and 15 bases separated the two germline ends. The CDR3 DNA sequence: TGTGCCAGCACTCCCCGACAGGTAATGAACACTGAAGCTTTCTTT. Encoded protein: CASTPRQVMNTEAFF.

This clonotype was counted a few times. This sequence may be a read error, since a much larger clone differs from it by one base. V and J are TRBV5-1 and TRBJ2-3, with 10 bases lining up with TRBD1. The germline V gene has CDR1 SGHRS and CDR2 YFSETQ. With V trimmed by 7 bases and J by 5 bases, 13 bases remained unmatched. There are 16 residues in the CDR3. This CDR3 reads CASGSSGTGVGDTQYF. The CDR3, as DNA: TGCGCCAGCGGCTCCTCCGGGACAGGGGTAGGAGATACGCAGTATTTT.

A word on this clonotype: A much larger clone is a single base away; this may be a read error. The J gene is TRBJ2-7, the V gene TRBV20-1; 9 bases are a match to TRBD1. Trimming took 8 bases from V and 4 from J; bases not matched to a gene: 9. Germline CDR1 reads DFQATT; CDR2 reads SNEGSKA (reference sequence). This CDR3 has 13 residues. The CDR3 coding sequence is TGCAGTACTGACGGACAGGGGATGTACGAGCAGTACTTC. Translating gives CSTDGQGMYEQYF.

This clonotype has at least ten counts. The V call is TRBV19, the J call TRBJ2-5; no clear D. The V and J ends lost 7 bases and 2 bases respectively, with 8 bases between them. The CDR3 has 12 residues. Germline-derived CDR1 and CDR2 are LNHDA and SQIVND (reference sequence). CDR3 nucleotide sequence: TGTGCCAGTACCCAGGAACAAGAGACCCAGTACTTC. The encoded protein is CASTQEQETQYF. The entire variable domain, with the rest obtained from reference TRBV19 and TRBJ2-5, is as follows: DGGITQSPKYLFRKEGQNVTLSCEQNLNHDAMYWYRQDPGQGLRLIYYSQIVNDFQKGDIAEGYSVSREKKESFPLTVTSAQKNPTAFYLCASTQEQETQYFGPGTRLLVL.

This clonotype occurred a few times. The V call is TRBV11-3, the J call TRBJ1-1; D gene uncertain. V lost 7 bases, J lost 1 base, and 13 bases lay in between. Germline assignment: CDR1 SGHNT and CDR2 YENEEA. This CDR3 is built from 14 residues. CDR3 in amino acids: CASTRPEGNTEAFF. In DNA form, the CDR3 reads TGTGCCAGCACCCGCCCGGAAGGGAACACTGAAGCTTTCTTT.

This clonotype was counted at least ten times. The V and J genes are TRBV7-8 and TRBJ2-1, with D tentatively TRBD1 or TRBD2 (8 bases each). Germline V gene data show CDR1 as SGHVS and CDR2 as FQNEAQ. The CDR3 is made up of 16 amino acids. The ends were cut back, 5 bases at V and 7 bases at J, with 21 bases in the middle. The CDR3 sequence is CASSPQGAGGPNEQFF. CDR3 coding DNA: TGTGCCAGCAGCCCCCAGGGGGCGGGGGGCCCAAATGAGCAGTTCTTC.

This clonotype was seen many times. The gene calls are TRBV11-2 and TRBJ2-7, with 9 bases matching TRBD1. V gave up 5 bases and J gave up 12 bases; unmatched junction bases: 11. The CDR3 length is 13 residues. Germline CDR1 and CDR2: SGHAT and FQNNGV. CDR3: CASSPGTGPLGYF. In nucleotides, the CDR3 is TGTGCCAGCAGCCCCGGGACAGGGCCGTTAGGGTACTTC.

About this clonotype itself: One base away lies a much larger clone, so this may be a sequencing read error. This sequence joins TRBV18 and TRBJ2-7; 8 nucleotides line up with TRBD1. Germline CDR1 reads KGHSH; CDR2 reads LQKENI. The CDR3 has 15 residues. V gave up 3 bases and J gave up 1 base; unmatched junction bases: 5. This CDR3 is CASSPVGQASYEQYF. CDR3 coding DNA: TGTGCCAGCTCACCCGTGGGACAGGCTTCCTACGAGCAGTACTTC.

On this clonotype: A much larger clone is a single base away; this may be a read error. The genes are TRBV20-1 and TRBJ1-6; TRBD1 matches 9 bases. The germline CDR1 and CDR2 sequences are DFQATT and SNEGSKA (reference sequence). The CDR3 spans 16 residues. CDR3 in amino acids: CSDRDPRDRANSPLHF. The CDR3 coding sequence is TGCAGTGATAGAGATCCCAGGGACAGGGCGAATTCACCCCTCCACTTT.

This chain joins TRBV5-1 and TRBJ2-5; 7 bases fit TRBD1. The closer fit of TRBJ2-1 to the DNA end suggests the J call may be wrong. The CDR3 contains 16 residues. Germline lookup yields CDR1 SGHRS and CDR2 YFSETQ. The CDR3 DNA reads TGCGCCAGCAGCCCGAACCCGACAGGGAACCAAGAGACCCAGTTCTTC. Protein: CASSPNPTGNQETQFF.

This clonotype was seen at least ten times. The chain's CDR3 is CASSLSPKIPSGANVLTF. The CDR3 DNA reads TGTGCCAGCAGTTTGTCACCAAAGATCCCCTCTGGGGCCAACGTCCTGACTTTC. The rearrangement joins TRBV12-3 or TRBV12-4 to TRBJ2-6; D is undetermined. This CDR3 spans 18 amino acids. Between the trimmed V and J ends, which lost 3 bases and 0 bases, there was a span of 15 bases.